The next 30 T cell receptor beta chains were all read from a single sample in a study of spatial heterogeneity in lung cancer. TCRdb redid the calling of the 5' RACE reads with MiXCR, one entry per CDR3 protein. The sample includes about 120,000 distinct CDR3 sequences, over 9% of them seen just once. The time point: blood at routine non-recurrence follow-up after resection. Extraction of whole RNA from tumor, nontumor lung or frozen PBMC preceded unsorted sequencing. Source: PBMCs, taken at follow-up. These receptors all stem from a male donor with early-stage non-small cell lung cancer.

This clonotype was found once. J is TRBJ1-1 and V is TRBV12-5, with unresolved D. The CDR3 consists of 13 residues. Per germline, CDR1 LGHNT and CDR2 FRNRAP. Trimming removed 6 bases at V and 4 bases at J, with 12 bases between. CDR3 sequence (DNA): TGTGCTAGTGGCCTAGGGAAGGGCACTGAAGCTTTCTTT. Residues: CASGLGKGTEAFF.

This clonotype was seen more than once but under ten times. J is TRBJ2-6 and V is TRBV10-2; D gene uncertain. The CDR3 runs to 15 residues. Germline V gives CDR1 WSHSY, CDR2 SAAADI. V gave up 3 bases and J gave up 4 bases, with 10 bases separating them. As DNA, the CDR3 is TGCGCCAGCAGTGACCAAGTTGCAGGGGCCAACGTCCTGACTTTC. It encodes CASSDQVAGANVLTF.

A few counts support this clonotype. The chain has TRBV18 and TRBJ2-7; TRBD1 aligns across 8 bases. CDR1 and CDR2 (germline): KGHSH, LQKENI. J lost 3 bases, V lost 0 bases, and 7 bases had no gene match. CDR3 size: 16 residues. The CDR3 here is CASSPPGQGLGYEQYF. The CDR3, as DNA: TGTGCCAGCTCACCACCAGGACAGGGCCTCGGCTACGAGCAGTACTTC.

Many counts were recorded for this clonotype. The chain links TRBV7-2 to TRBJ2-1; 7 bases map to TRBD1. The CDR3 has 15 residues. The V segment lost 4 bases and the J segment 5 bases; nucleotides outside the gene matches: 8. Germline V gives CDR1 SGHTA, CDR2 FQGNSA. CDR3 amino acids: CASSSWTGSDNEQFF. The CDR3 bases are TGTGCCAGCAGCTCCTGGACAGGATCGGACAATGAGCAGTTCTTC.

Many counts were recorded for this clonotype. The chain recombines TRBV6-5 with TRBJ1-2; D is unclear. The V and J ends lost 2 bases and 0 bases respectively, with 7 bases between them. The CDR3 extends over 14 amino acids. Germline V gene lookup returns CDR1 MNHEY and CDR2 SVGAGI. The CDR3 DNA is TGTGCCAGCAGTTACGACGGTACTAACTATGGCTACACCTTC. The encoded protein is CASSYDGTNYGYTF.

This chain connects TRBV9 to TRBJ2-7; 10 bases are shared with TRBD2. The trim removed 7 bases at V and 7 bases at J, leaving 8 bases unmatched. Germline CDR1 is SGDLS and CDR2 is YYNGEE. CDR3 length: 13 residues. CDR3 coding DNA: TGTGCCAGCGGCCCTAGCGGGGGTACGGAGCAGTACTTC. This translates into CASGPSGGTEQYF.

This clonotype appeared a few times. The rearrangement joins TRBV9 to TRBJ2-3; D gene unclear. Germline CDR1 and CDR2: SGDLS and YYNGEE. CDR3 length: 15 amino acids. Trimming left V 3 bases short and J 4 bases short, with 15 bases between. The chain's CDR3 is CASSERMGSADTQYF. The CDR3 DNA sequence: TGTGCCAGCAGCGAGAGGATGGGTAGTGCAGATACGCAGTATTTT.

This rearrangement joins TRBV6-1 to TRBJ2-2; TRBD1 is a possible D gene (6 bases). Between the trimmed V and J ends, which lost 7 bases and 8 bases, there was a span of 26 bases. CDR1 and CDR2 from the germline V gene are MNHNS and SASEGT. The CDR3 covers 17 residues. For the CDR3, the DNA is TGTGCCAGCATTGCACCAGGGACAAAGACAGGACGGGGGGAGCTGTTTTTT. Translation gives CASIAPGTKTGRGELFF.

The chain is built from TRBV24-1 and TRBJ2-1; tentatively, D is TRBD2 (5 bases). The V gene lost 4 bases and the J gene lost 4 bases, with 19 bases spanning the gap. CDR1 and CDR2 (germline): KGHDR, SFDVKD. The CDR3 is 17 amino acids. CDR3 region: CATSDHRAAPGYNEQFF. CDR3 nucleotides: TGTGCCACCAGTGACCATAGAGCGGCTCCGGGATACAATGAGCAGTTCTTC.

This clonotype was detected ten times or more. The chain combines TRBV5-1 with TRBJ1-5; 12 bases align to TRBD1. J was trimmed by 0 bases and V by 4 bases; bases with no gene match: 8. CDR3 length equals 18 residues. Germline V gives CDR1 SGHRS, CDR2 YFSETQ. The CDR3 sequence: CASSPGTGGRFSNQPQHF. CDR3 DNA: TGCGCCAGCAGCCCCGGGACAGGGGGCCGATTTAGCAATCAGCCCCAGCATTTT.

This clonotype showed up just a few times. The J gene is TRBJ2-7, the V gene TRBV27; D unclear. This CDR3 contains 16 residues. V lost 4 bases to trimming and J lost 0 bases, with 16 bases between them. Germline V gives CDR1 MNHEY, CDR2 SMNVEV (reference sequence). DNA for the CDR3: TGTGCCAGCAGTTCTATAGGAAGGTTGAGCTCCTACGAGCAGTACTTC. Protein product: CASSSIGRLSSYEQYF.

This chain joins TRBV18 and TRBJ2-3; no firm D call. CDR3 size: 12 residues. Trimming removed 0 bases from V and 7 bases from J, with 5 bases in between. Per germline, CDR1 KGHSH and CDR2 LQKENI. The CDR3 nucleotides are TGTGCCAGCTCACCACCGGGGTATACGCAGTATTTT. It yields the protein CASSPPGYTQYF. Looking up the rest from reference TRBV18 and TRBJ2-3 gives the full variable domain: NAGVMQNPRHLVRRRGQEARLRCSPMKGHSHVYWYRQLPEEGLKFMVYLQKENIIDESGMPKERFSAEFPKEGPSILRIQQVVRGDSAAYFCASSPPGYTQYFGPGTRLTVL.

This clonotype was counted between two and nine times. J is TRBJ1-4 and V is TRBV5-1; D remains ambiguous. CDR3 size: 13 residues. CDR1 and CDR2 from the germline V gene are SGHRS and YFSETQ. Deletions cut 5 bases from V and 3 bases from J, with 8 bases between. The CDR3 bases are TGCGCCAGCAGAGAGGAACCTAATGAAAAACTGTTTTTT. Translated: CASREEPNEKLFF.

The CDR3 DNA reads as TGTGCCAGCAGCCCGCCGAAGGACGGCTACGAGCAGTACTTC. Translated: CASSPPKDGYEQYF. The chain couples TRBV21-1 to TRBJ2-7. TRBV21-1 is recorded as a pseudogene. The CDR3 has 14 residues.

CDR3 region: CATGTGWGYEQYF. CDR3 sequence (DNA): TGTGCCACGGGGACAGGTTGGGGGTACGAGCAGTACTTC. J is TRBJ2-7 and V is TRBV24-1; 8 bases agree with TRBD1. CDR1 and CDR2 (germline): KGHDR, SFDVKD. The CDR3 runs 13 residues. The ends lost 10 bases at V and 4 bases at J; junction bases unmatched: 8.

This clonotype was seen many times. The V call is TRBV29-1, the J call TRBJ2-5, with 7 positions matching TRBD2. CDR1 is SQVTM, CDR2 ANQGSEA, per germline. Trimming removed 0 bases from V and 3 bases from J; junction bases left unmatched: 10. This CDR3 region has 16 residues. CDR3 loop: CSVEEGSRGRKETQYF. For the CDR3, the DNA is TGCAGCGTTGAAGAGGGCTCGCGGGGGAGAAAAGAGACCCAGTACTTC.

This clonotype has ten or more counts. The chain is built from TRBV29-1 and TRBJ2-1; 9 bases are a match to TRBD1. With V trimmed by 6 bases and J by 8 bases, 11 bases remained unmatched. CDR1 and CDR2 from the germline V gene are SQVTM and ANQGSEA. The CDR3 loop spans 14 amino acids. The CDR3 coding sequence is TGCAGCGTCACCGGGACAGGGTATTTTTATGAGCAGTTCTTC. This gives the protein CSVTGTGYFYEQFF.

This sequence joins TRBV2 and TRBJ2-1; the match to TRBD2 covers 7 bases. This CDR3 spans 14 amino acids. Germline CDR1 SNHLY, CDR2 FYNNEI. V dropped 7 bases and J dropped 4; count of bases not matched to a gene: 7. DNA of the CDR3: TGTGCCAGCAAGGAGGCGGGGGTGTACAATGAGCAGTTCTTC. Translated: CASKEAGVYNEQFF.

This clonotype was picked up a small number of times. The chain combines TRBV5-1 with TRBJ2-7, with D possibly being TRBD1 (5 bases). The CDR3 length is 15 residues. V lost 0 bases, J lost 2 bases, and 12 bases lay in between. Germline CDR1 SGHRS, CDR2 YFSETQ. CDR3 amino acids: CASSLAPGSTYEQYF. In DNA form, the CDR3 reads TGCGCCAGCAGCTTGGCCCCAGGGTCAACCTACGAGCAGTACTTC.

This clonotype was recorded at least ten times. This rearrangement joins TRBV20-1 to TRBJ1-1; D perhaps matches TRBD1 (6 bases). Germline loops: CDR1 DFQATT, CDR2 SNEGSKA (reference sequence). The CDR3 is made up of 13 amino acids. With 6 bases removed from V and 0 bases from J, the gap between germline ends came to 11 bases. Here the CDR3 reads CSASGTLNTEAFF. In DNA, the CDR3 is TGCAGTGCATCCGGGACACTGAACACTGAAGCTTTCTTT.

This chain uses TRBV27 with TRBJ1-6; D is unresolved. In germline, CDR1 is MNHEY, CDR2 SMNVEV (reference sequence). V shed 8 bases and J shed 3 bases, with 14 bases lying between them. This CDR3 region has 15 residues. DNA of the CDR3: TGTGCCAGCCCTCCCTCGCAGATCTATAATTCACCCCTCCACTTT. Protein: CASPPSQIYNSPLHF.

The DNA of the CDR3 is TGTGCCAGCAGCTTAGAGTCCATGATGCAGTACTTC. Translation gives CASSLESMMQYF. This chain links TRBV7-9 with TRBJ2-7; D not resolved. The CDR3 length is 12 residues. Germline CDR1 SEHNR, CDR2 FQNEAQ (reference sequence). Trimming cost V 1 base and J 9 bases, with 10 bases left between them.

The rearrangement links TRBV27 to TRBJ1-1, with TRBD1 as a possible D gene (5 bases). CDR3 size: 14 residues. The V gene's germline CDR1 is MNHEY and CDR2 SMNVEV (reference sequence). The V and J ends lost 3 bases and 6 bases respectively, with 14 bases between them. Written as DNA, the CDR3 is TGTGCCAGCAGTTTCCGTTCAGGGAGCGCTGAAGCTTTCTTT. Its protein product is CASSFRSGSAEAFF.

This clonotype was detected many times. The J gene is TRBJ1-6, the V gene TRBV10-2, with D possibly being TRBD1 (6 bases). V was cut by 10 bases and J by 7 bases, with 14 bases left in between. This CDR3 contains 13 residues. Germline lookup yields CDR1 WSHSY and CDR2 SAAADI. The CDR3 is CATSQGANSPLHF. In nucleotides, the CDR3 is TGCGCCACCTCACAGGGTGCAAATTCACCCCTCCACTTT.

The chain employs TRBV20-1 and TRBJ2-1, with 8 bases identical to TRBD2. V lost 0 bases and J lost 5; bases outside the gene matches: 12. The germline CDR1 and CDR2 sequences are DFQATT and SNEGSKA (reference sequence). This CDR3 is built from 17 residues. The CDR3 protein is CSAREGSGGPQDNEQFF. The CDR3 DNA follows: TGCAGTGCTAGAGAGGGAAGCGGGGGCCCCCAAGACAATGAGCAGTTCTTC.

This chain connects TRBV28 to TRBJ2-3; TRBD1 agrees at 7 bases. CDR3 length: 15 residues. CDR1 is MDHEN and CDR2 is SYDVKM in the germline V gene. V lost 4 bases and J lost 4; bases outside the gene matches: 8. CDR3 amino acids: CASSWYRGIADTQYF. CDR3 coding DNA: TGTGCCAGCAGTTGGTACAGGGGCATTGCAGATACGCAGTATTTT.

The genes are TRBV7-2 and TRBJ1-5; D is perhaps TRBD1 (5 bases). The CDR3 extends over 13 amino acids. Germline loops: CDR1 SGHTA, CDR2 FQGNSA. V was clipped by 5 bases and J by 7 bases, with 12 bases between them. The CDR3 nucleotides read TGTGCCAGCAGCGCCTTACAGGCGCAGCCCCAGCATTTT. Translating gives CASSALQAQPQHF.

This clonotype was seen only a few times. The chain joins TRBV10-3 to TRBJ2-7, with D possibly being TRBD1 (6 bases). Germline loops: CDR1 ENHRY, CDR2 SYGVKD. Trimming removed 5 bases at V and 3 bases at J, with 17 bases between. CDR3 length: 15 amino acids. CDR3 amino acids: CAISQQGWSNYEQYF. The CDR3 DNA sequence: TGTGCCATCAGTCAACAGGGATGGTCTAACTACGAGCAGTACTTC.

This clonotype was detected a few times. V and J are TRBV20-1 and TRBJ2-7, with 8 bases lining up with TRBD1. Germline loops: CDR1 DFQATT, CDR2 SNEGSKA (reference sequence). This CDR3 region has 11 residues. The ends lost 5 bases at V and 5 bases at J; junction bases unmatched: 2. In nucleotides, the CDR3 is TGCAGTGCTGGACAGGGCGACGAGCAGTACTTC. Encoded protein: CSAGQGDEQYF.

This clonotype was observed many times. This rearrangement joins TRBV29-1 to TRBJ2-3; perhaps TRBD2 as D (5 bases). Trimming removed 3 bases at V and 4 bases at J, with 14 bases between. The CDR3 totals 14 residues. Germline-derived CDR1 and CDR2 are SQVTM and ANQGSEA. CDR3 coding DNA: TGCAGCGTTGACCCCCGGGGAATTTCAGATACGCAGTATTTT. This translates into CSVDPRGISDTQYF.